This T cell receptor beta chain was found in a study of cytomegalovirus exposure and HLA in healthy donors. Findings of the study overall: Presence/absence analyses assumed roughly uniform sequencing depth across donors.

Germline V gives CDR1 SGHTA, CDR2 FQGTGA. CDR3 length equals 18 residues. The V end lost 1 base, the J end lost 1 base, and 17 bases lay between the germline ends. With 60 Vbeta and 13 Jbeta primers, the PCR was carried out. Sequencing used immunoSEQ multiplex PCR; TCRdb keeps in-frame clones, though not all of them. Found here are 100,000 or so clones, about 79% of them singletons; the top ten hold 1.2%. As regards this clone: Its antigen is unknown.

The specimen sequenced was PBMCs. The rearrangement uses TRBV7-3 and TRBJ2-1; maybe TRBD2 (6 bases). The TCR was taken from a woman between 18 and 30 years old in good health and CMV-seronegative. The DNA for the CDR3 is TGTGCCAGCAGCTTAAGCGGAGGGCCGGGTAGGTCCTACAATGAGCAGTTCTTC. Translation gives CASSLSGGPGRSYNEQFF.